Following are 26 T cell receptor beta chains from one sample sequenced in a study of blood T cell repertoires in COVID-19. Libraries were prepared by immunoSEQ multiplex PCR; TCRdb keeps only in-frame clonotypes and omits some of them. Of over 300,000 clones detected, around 90% appear once; the ten largest clones hold 5% to 8.5%. Sequencing used peripheral blood. All receptors derive from a young man with active or convalescent COVID-19.

Comment on this clone: One end of the junction is discordant with germline, which a read error may explain. This chain links TRBV4-1 with TRBJ2-7; D is uncertain. Germline V gives CDR1 MGHRA, CDR2 YSYEKL. The CDR3 has 15 amino acids. CDR3: CASSQETSGSFEQYF. In DNA, the CDR3 is TGCGCCAGCAGCCAAGAAACGTCCGGGTCCTTCGAGCAGTACTTC.

This chain connects TRBV10-3 to TRBJ1-5; TRBD1 agrees at 12 bases. Germline V CDR1 and CDR2: ENHRY, SYGVKD. The CDR3 extends over 17 amino acids. Trimming cost V 4 bases and J 3 bases; bases outside gene matches: 7. The CDR3 DNA is TGTGCCATCAGTGGGGGACAGGGGGCCAGGATCAATCAGCCCCAGCATTTT. Protein sequence: CAISGGQGARINQPQHF.

The rearrangement uses TRBV9 and TRBJ2-3; a possible D gene is TRBD2 (6 bases). CDR1 is SGDLS, CDR2 YYNGEE, per germline. CDR3 length: 17 residues. The V and J ends lost 0 bases and 4 bases respectively, with 18 bases between them. CDR3 residues: CASSVATRDSRADTQYF. CDR3 in DNA: TGTGCCAGCAGCGTAGCTACGAGGGACTCCCGGGCAGATACGCAGTATTTT.

The rearrangement uses TRBV25-1 and TRBJ2-7, with D possibly matching TRBD2 (6 bases). The CDR3 has 16 residues. Trimming took off 0 bases at V and 4 bases at J, with 16 bases between the two ends. From germline, CDR1 is MGHDK and CDR2 SYGVNS. The chain's CDR3 is CASSEYLSSAQYEQYF. CDR3 DNA: TGTGCCAGCAGTGAATATTTGTCTAGCGCACAATACGAGCAGTACTTC.

The J gene is TRBJ2-5, the V gene TRBV5-4; D perhaps matches TRBD2 (6 bases). Looked up from germline, CDR1 is SGHNT and CDR2 is YYREEE (reference sequence). This CDR3 spans 15 amino acids. Trimming left V 4 bases short and J 0 bases short, with 13 bases between. The CDR3 nucleotides read TGTGCCAGCAGCCAGGCGGGACCGAACCAAGAGACCCAGTACTTC. Translating gives CASSQAGPNQETQYF. Drawing the rest from reference TRBV5-4 and TRBJ2-5, the complete variable domain is ETGVTQSPTHLIKTRGQQVTLRCSSQSGHNTVSWYQQALGQGPQFIFQYYREEENGRGNFPPRFSGLQFPNYSSELNVNALELDDSALYLCASSQAGPNQETQYFGPGTRLLVL.

V and J are TRBV19 and TRBJ1-2; D perhaps matches TRBD1 (5 bases). V was trimmed by 9 bases and J by 10 bases, leaving 15 bases between them. Germline lookup yields CDR1 LNHDA and CDR2 SQIVND (reference sequence). This CDR3 has 11 residues. The CDR3 DNA reads TGTGCCAGCACCGGGCCCAGGGACTACACCTTC. Residues: CASTGPRDYTF.

The sample holds one count of this clone. This chain connects TRBV4-1 to TRBJ1-1; D remains unclear. This CDR3 contains 15 residues. Trimming took off 4 bases at V and 0 bases at J, with 12 bases between the two ends. Looked up from germline, CDR1 is MGHRA and CDR2 is YSYEKL. In DNA, the CDR3 is TGCGCCAGCAGCCCTCCGGCGGGGATGAACACTGAAGCTTTCTTT. Translating it yields CASSPPAGMNTEAFF.

This chain links TRBV5-1 with TRBJ1-6; TRBD1 matches at 10 bases. The CDR3 has 14 amino acids. The V gene's germline CDR1 is SGHRS and CDR2 YFSETQ. J lost 10 bases, V lost 6 bases, and 7 bases had no gene match. The CDR3 nucleotides are TGCGCCAGCACCCAGACAGGGGGCCCATCACCCCTCCACTTT. Its translation: CASTQTGGPSPLHF.

The J gene is TRBJ1-1, the V gene TRBV10-3; possible D gene TRBD1, 6 bases. V lost 4 bases to trimming and J lost 5 bases, with 17 bases between them. Germline CDR1 is ENHRY and CDR2 is SYGVKD. CDR3 length equals 15 residues. The CDR3 sequence is CAISGKAGGRTEAFF. Here the CDR3 DNA reads TGTGCCATCAGTGGAAAAGCGGGGGGGCGGACTGAAGCTTTCTTT.

The chain combines TRBV4-1 with TRBJ1-4, with 9 bases fitting TRBD1. With 3 bases clipped from V and 1 base from J, the junction kept 6 bases outside the gene matches. Per the germline V gene, CDR1 is MGHRA and CDR2 is YSYEKL. This CDR3 spans 17 amino acids. The CDR3 bases are TGCGCCAGCAGCCATGGGGACAGGGCCCTAACTAATGAAAAACTGTTTTTT. This sequence encodes CASSHGDRALTNEKLFF.

The chain couples TRBV27 to TRBJ2-7, with TRBD2 identical over 8 bases. The CDR3 length is 15 residues. The junction had 11 bases not matched to a gene; V was cut back by 6 bases and J by 4 bases. CDR1 is MNHEY, CDR2 SMNVEV, per germline (reference sequence). In DNA form, the CDR3 reads TGTGCCAGCAGCCGGGACGGGACTAGTGCTTACGAGCAGTACTTC. This gives the protein CASSRDGTSAYEQYF.

The chain couples TRBV18 to TRBJ2-3; possible D gene TRBD2, 6 bases. The V gene's germline CDR1 is KGHSH and CDR2 LQKENI. The CDR3 contains 14 residues. The V gene lost 3 bases and the J gene lost 4 bases, with 11 bases spanning the gap. The CDR3, as DNA: TGTGCCAGCTCACCCCCGGGGGTCGCAGATACGCAGTATTTT. This sequence encodes CASSPPGVADTQYF.

This clone has only a few counts. The chain combines TRBV21-1 with TRBJ2-7; the D call of TRBD1 is as the table states it, not checked on the DNA. TRBV21-1 is noted as a pseudogene. This CDR3 is 14 amino acids long. CDR3: CASRRTGATYEQYF. Here the CDR3 DNA reads TGTGCCAGCAGAAGGACAGGGGCGACCTACGAGCAGTACTTC.

The chain combines TRBV4-3 with TRBJ1-2; 8 positions match TRBD1. This CDR3 has 14 amino acids. Germline V CDR1 and CDR2: LGHNA, YSLEER. Trimming removed 5 bases from V and 8 bases from J; junction bases left unmatched: 10. The CDR3 DNA follows: TGCGCCAGCAGCGCGTACAGGGGGGACGTCGGCTACACCTTC. Protein product: CASSAYRGDVGYTF.

The count of this clone is one. The chain links TRBV6-5 to TRBJ2-7; D might be TRBD1 (5 bases). Germline V CDR1 and CDR2: MNHEY, SVGAGI. The CDR3 is 13 amino acids. Deletions cut 7 bases from V and 3 bases from J, with 13 bases between. The CDR3 nucleotides read TGTGCCAGCACCAGGACAACGTTCTACGAGCAGTACTTC. Its translation: CASTRTTFYEQYF.

V and J are TRBV7-9 and TRBJ2-5; D perhaps matches TRBD1 (6 bases). Germline lookup yields CDR1 SEHNR and CDR2 FQNEAQ (reference sequence). With 6 bases removed from V and 2 bases from J, the gap between germline ends came to 13 bases. This CDR3 comprises 14 residues. The CDR3 sequence: CASRGQSTQETQYF. The CDR3 bases are TGTGCCAGCAGGGGACAATCAACTCAAGAGACCCAGTACTTC.

The V call is TRBV5-1, the J call TRBJ2-2; 8 positions agree with TRBD2. V lost 0 bases to trimming and J lost 3 bases; unmatched junction nucleotides: 4. This CDR3 has 16 residues. Germline CDR1 and CDR2: SGHRS and YFSETQ. The CDR3 DNA sequence: TGCGCCAGCAGCTTGGGTGCGCGGGGGGACACCGGGGAGCTGTTTTTT. Its translation is CASSLGARGDTGELFF.

CDR3 loop: CASSGRDGDTEAFF. The CDR3 coding sequence is TGTGCCAGCAGCGGGCGGGACGGAGACACTGAAGCTTTCTTT. The chain employs TRBV9 and TRBJ1-1; perhaps TRBD1 as D (5 bases). Trimming removed 3 bases at V and 3 bases at J, with 12 bases between. This CDR3 is built from 14 residues. CDR1 SGDLS and CDR2 YYNGEE come from the germline V gene.

The chain employs TRBV7-9 and TRBJ2-3, with a possible D match to TRBD2 (6 bases). Trimming stripped 3 bases from V and 2 bases from J, with 9 bases between. Germline V CDR1 and CDR2: SEHNR, FQNEAQ (reference sequence). The CDR3 loop spans 14 amino acids. This CDR3 reads CASSFRGYTDTQYF. The CDR3 DNA sequence: TGTGCCAGCAGCTTCCGGGGGTACACAGATACGCAGTATTTT. The full variable domain, its missing parts supplied by reference TRBV7-9 and TRBJ2-3, is DTGVSQNPRHKITKRGQNVTFRCDPISEHNRLYWYRQTLGQGPEFLTYFQNEAQLEKSRLLSDRFSAERPKGSFSTLEIQRTEQGDSAMYLCASSFRGYTDTQYFGPGTRLTVL.

The V gene is TRBV5-1, the J gene TRBJ2-5, with 11 bases lining up with TRBD2. From germline, CDR1 is SGHRS and CDR2 YFSETQ. V gave up 4 bases and J gave up 1 base; unmatched junction bases: 6. The CDR3 is made up of 16 amino acids. CDR3 protein: CASSPTSGGTQETQYF. The DNA for the CDR3 is TGCGCCAGCAGCCCTACTAGCGGGGGCACCCAAGAGACCCAGTACTTC. Looking up the rest from reference TRBV5-1 and TRBJ2-5 gives the full variable domain: KAGVTQTPRYLIKTRGQQVTLSCSPISGHRSVSWYQQTPGQGLQFLFEYFSETQRNKGNFPGRFSGRQFSNSRSEMNVSTLELGDSALYLCASSPTSGGTQETQYFGPGTRLLVL.

The chain employs TRBV7-2 and TRBJ2-1; 10 bases line up with TRBD1. The CDR3 consists of 14 residues. With 3 bases clipped from V and 8 bases from J, the junction kept 4 bases outside the gene matches. Looked up from germline, CDR1 is SGHTA and CDR2 is FQGNSA. This CDR3 reads CASSFRTGGHEQFF. CDR3 bases: TGTGCCAGCAGCTTCAGGACAGGGGGTCATGAGCAGTTCTTC.

The V and J genes are TRBV6-5 and TRBJ2-5; 11 positions agree with TRBD2. V shed 2 bases, J shed 3 bases, and the junction held 2 bases outside the gene matches. The CDR3 extends over 15 amino acids. Germline assignment: CDR1 MNHEY and CDR2 SVGAGI. CDR3 nucleotide sequence: TGTGCCAGCAGTTACCTAGCGGGGGGCAAAGAGACCCAGTACTTC. It is translated as CASSYLAGGKETQYF.

The J gene is TRBJ1-4, the V gene TRBV6-5; D is undetermined. There are 15 residues in the CDR3. Germline CDR1 reads MNHEY; CDR2 reads SVGAGI. Trimming pared 2 bases from V and 3 bases from J, leaving 10 bases between. The CDR3 DNA sequence: TGTGCCAGCAGTTACCAGGCAGCCCCTAATGAAAAACTGTTTTTT. Translating gives CASSYQAAPNEKLFF.

In its sample, this clone was seen a few times. This chain uses TRBV19 with TRBJ2-2; 7 bases agree with TRBD2. J lost 1 base, V lost 7 bases, and 12 bases had no gene match. The CDR3 consists of 17 residues. In germline, CDR1 is LNHDA, CDR2 SQIVND (reference sequence). In DNA form, the CDR3 reads TGTGCCAGTACCCCACGGGACTACGCCGAGAACACCGGGGAGCTGTTTTTT. Translating it yields CASTPRDYAENTGELFF.

The V call is TRBV28, the J call TRBJ2-2; 7 nucleotides align to TRBD2. The germline gives CDR1 MDHEN, CDR2 SYDVKM. The CDR3 length is 17 residues. V was clipped by 6 bases and J by 4 bases; unmatched bases: 14. The CDR3 DNA reads as TGTGCCAGCAGCCCCCCCCAGCGGGAAGGGGTCACCGGGGAGCTGTTTTTT. This encodes CASSPPQREGVTGELFF.

A note on this clone: The same CDR3 also results from other DNA sequences found in this sample. In DNA form, the CDR3 reads TGTGCCAGCAGCCACCCGACAGGGGGGTTGGGCGAGCAGTACTTC. This codes for CASSHPTGGLGEQYF. J is TRBJ2-7 and V is TRBV5-4; the match to TRBD1 covers 9 bases. Germline V gene data show CDR1 as SGHNT and CDR2 as YYREEE (reference sequence). CDR3 length: 15 amino acids. Trimming cost V 4 bases and J 6 bases; bases outside gene matches: 11.